Reported below is one T cell receptor (beta chain). The data are from a study of radiotherapy plus CTLA-4 blockade in lung cancer. Between the trimmed V and J ends, which lost 4 bases and 6 bases, there was a span of 12 bases. The CDR3 sequence is 13 residues long. In germline, CDR1 is SGHNT, CDR2 YENEEA. Data came from immunoSEQ multiplex PCR; TCRdb stores just in-frame clones and leaves some out. The table shows thousands of clones, with around 78% occurring only once. This clonotype was obtained from a human donor with non-small cell lung cancer that progressed on radiotherapy plus ipilimumab. This chain links TRBV11-3 with TRBJ1-1; no reliable D call. The starting material was tumor tissue, obtained from a patient treated with radiotherapy plus ipilimumab. The CDR3 region has the DNA TGTGCCAGCAGCTATACGGTGAATCCTGAAGCTTTCTTT. Amino acids: CASSYTVNPEAFF.